These 11 T cell receptor beta chains originate from one sample sequenced in a study of OX40 agonist ivuxolimab in advanced cancers. TCRdb's copy holds only in-frame clones and misses some; the assay was immunoSEQ multiplex PCR. Among 70,000 to 95,000 clones listed, approximately 94% were seen once. The material sequenced was CD4+ or CD8+ T cells sorted from blood, taken in a trial of the OX40 agonist ivuxolimab. These receptors all come from an adult with an advanced solid tumor such as melanoma, head and neck, liver or kidney cancer.

The chain uses TRBV6-6 and TRBJ2-1; TRBD1 or TRBD2 may be the D gene (5 bases each). Between the trimmed V and J ends, which lost 2 bases and 6 bases, there was a span of 8 bases. CDR3 length equals 13 residues. In germline, CDR1 is MNHNY, CDR2 SVGAGI (reference sequence). The CDR3 protein is CASSYPGANEQFF. In DNA, the CDR3 is TGTGCCAGCAGTTACCCCGGGGCCAATGAGCAGTTCTTC.

The rearrangement links TRBV6-5 to TRBJ2-5; unclear D gene. Trimming removed 2 bases from V and 1 base from J, with 8 bases in between. The CDR3 has 14 amino acids. Germline lookup yields CDR1 MNHEY and CDR2 SVGAGI. The CDR3 sequence: CASSYTRLQETQYF. The CDR3 bases are TGTGCCAGCAGTTACACAAGACTCCAAGAGACCCAGTACTTC.

The rearrangement uses TRBV15 and TRBJ1-1, with a tentative D call TRBD1 (5 bases). Per germline, CDR1 LNHNV and CDR2 YYDKDF (reference sequence). V lost 1 base to trimming and J lost 1 base, with 10 bases between them. CDR3 length: 15 amino acids. The DNA for the CDR3 is TGTGCCACCAGCAGAGGATGGGGGGAGAACACTGAAGCTTTCTTT. It specifies CATSRGWGENTEAFF.

This rearrangement joins TRBV6-5 to TRBJ1-1; D remains ambiguous. The CDR3 has 11 residues. Between the trimmed V and J ends, which lost 2 bases and 8 bases, there was a span of 6 bases. Germline assignment: CDR1 MNHEY and CDR2 SVGAGI. The CDR3 sequence: CASSYRREAFF. The CDR3 DNA follows: TGTGCCAGCAGTTACAGGAGAGAAGCTTTCTTT.

This chain uses TRBV27 with TRBJ1-3; possible D gene TRBD1, 5 bases. CDR1 is MNHEY, CDR2 SMNVEV, per germline (reference sequence). V lost 5 bases and J 0 bases, leaving 17 bases between the germline ends. The CDR3 is 17 residues long. The CDR3 coding sequence is TGTGCCAGCAGTAGTCGAGGGGCCCCCGGCTCTGGAAACACCATATATTTT. Translated: CASSSRGAPGSGNTIYF.

This clone was picked up one time. V gene TRBV7-8 combines with J gene TRBJ2-7, with D possibly being TRBD2 (5 bases). Looked up from germline, CDR1 is SGHVS and CDR2 is FQNEAQ. The CDR3 runs 13 residues. Between the trimmed V and J ends, which lost 6 bases and 5 bases, there was a span of 14 bases. CDR3 sequence: CASRRAGVNEQYF. Here the CDR3 DNA reads TGTGCCAGCAGGCGTGCCGGGGTGAACGAGCAGTACTTC.

The chain uses TRBV30 and TRBJ1-1; possible D gene TRBD1, 5 bases. The CDR3 consists of 16 residues. The V end lost 3 bases, the J end lost 3 bases, and 20 bases lay between the germline ends. Germline V gives CDR1 GTSNPN, CDR2 SVGIG (reference sequence). This CDR3 reads CAWRAWAEGYHTEAFF. CDR3 coding DNA: TGTGCCTGGAGGGCATGGGCTGAGGGGTACCACACTGAAGCTTTCTTT.

The V and J genes are TRBV4-1 and TRBJ2-7, with 8 bases fitting TRBD2. Germline loops: CDR1 MGHRA, CDR2 YSYEKL. V shed 1 base, J shed 2 bases, and the junction held 7 bases outside the gene matches. This CDR3 spans 16 amino acids. The CDR3 bases are TGCGCCAGCAGCCAAGGGAGCGGGAGTTTACCCTACGAGCAGTACTTC. This gives the protein CASSQGSGSLPYEQYF.

The chain combines TRBV10-1 with TRBJ2-7; 8 positions agree with TRBD2. The CDR3 runs 12 residues. Germline V lookup: CDR1 WNHNN, CDR2 SYGVQD (reference sequence). V was clipped by 8 bases and J by 7 bases; unmatched bases: 7. The CDR3 loop reads CASGGLAGEQYF. CDR3 DNA: TGCGCCAGCGGGGGGCTAGCGGGTGAGCAGTACTTC.

The chain joins TRBV19 to TRBJ1-1; D call uncertain. The CDR3 length is 15 residues. V was shortened by 0 bases and J by 4 bases, with 12 bases between the two germline ends. Per germline, CDR1 LNHDA and CDR2 SQIVND (reference sequence). This CDR3 reads CASSIDPGVATEAFF. Written as DNA, the CDR3 is TGTGCCAGTAGTATAGATCCGGGAGTTGCCACTGAAGCTTTCTTT.

CDR3 loop: CASSLVTRANTEAFF. The CDR3 DNA reads TGTGCCAGCAGCTTGGTAACCAGGGCGAACACTGAAGCTTTCTTT. The chain links TRBV5-6 to TRBJ1-1; a possible D gene is TRBD1 (5 bases). The germline V and J ends were trimmed by 0 bases and 1 base, with 10 bases remaining between them. The CDR3 spans 15 residues. The germline V gene encodes CDR1 SGHDT and CDR2 YYEEEE.